The rows below give T cell receptor beta chains drawn from one sample of a study of CD8+CD57+ T cells in acquired aplastic anemia. Via MiXCR, TCRdb re-called the reads, giving one row per CDR3 protein. This table has 450,000 to 550,000 distinct CDR3 sequences, around 32% appearing once. Source material: sorted CD4+, CD8+, or CD8+CD57+ T cells (not recorded which) from PBMCs. The receptors originated from a human donor with aplastic anemia. The conserved cysteine and the conserved F or W are not part of the CDR3 here.

v_call	j_call	cdr3_aa
TRBV6-1	TRBJ2-7	ASTLKSGTSSYEQY
TRBV19	TRBJ1-4	ASSIGGSVEKLF
TRBV2	TRBJ1-5	ASRYSQPQH
TRBV7-9	TRBJ2-1	ASSCETSEIYNEQF
TRBV6-1	TRBJ2-4	ASSKSLGGIQY
TRBV5-1	TRBJ1-6	ASSWEDRGGSPLH
TRBV6-5	TRBJ2-1	ASSYLDSSNEQF
TRBV6-1	TRBJ1-5	ASSIAGASNQPQH
TRBV29-1	TRBJ1-4	SARTGRSEKLF
TRBV24-1	TRBJ2-5	ATSDPGGGRGETQY
TRBV20-1	TRBJ1-2	SASPLATVNYGYT
TRBV10-3	TRBJ1-1	AIMVGTDTEAF
TRBV12-3/TRBV12-4	TRBJ2-1	ASRQLAGGGIEQF
TRBV14	TRBJ2-2	ASRALAGRVDTEELF
TRBV4-1	TRBJ2-2	ASSQDGSGFDTGELF
TRBV12-3/TRBV12-4	TRBJ1-3	ASTVPRRGHVPNNSGNTIY
TRBV20-1	TRBJ1-5	SASNANQPQH
TRBV2	TRBJ1-5	ASSGQGDQPQH
TRBV9	TRBJ1-1	ASRKGQGEAF
TRBV9	TRBJ1-1	ASSQGGTENTEAF
TRBV14	TRBJ1-2	ASSQQGYYGYT
TRBV20-1	TRBJ2-3	SASPLAGGGTDTQY
TRBV12-3/TRBV12-4	TRBJ1-6	ASRGIGLNYNSPLH
TRBV5-6	TRBJ1-2	ASSLGTEDYGYT
TRBV9	TRBJ2-7	ASSGTGKTYEQY
TRBV4-1	TRBJ1-1	ASSHPDNMNTEAF
TRBV29-1	TRBJ2-7	SVEDPRTGTRLYEQY
TRBV20-1	TRBJ1-6	SARGDRAVNSPLH
TRBV19	TRBJ2-6	ASSFDRGQGANVLT
TRBV24-1	TRBJ1-2	ATSESGTSGYT
TRBV20-1	TRBJ2-3	SAELRGTSTDTQY
TRBV24-1	TRBJ2-5	ATSDPGQETQY
TRBV12-3/TRBV12-4	TRBJ1-4	ASRNTGLEKLF
TRBV9	TRBJ1-1	ASSVPRKGRMNTEAF
TRBV4-3	TRBJ2-1	ASSREGTGEHEQF
TRBV11-1	TRBJ2-1	ASSLVWKTGGVSSYNEQF
TRBV9	TRBJ2-7	ASSVEPGGSSYEQY
TRBV2	TRBJ2-7	ASSGRPRGTEDEQY
TRBV10-3	TRBJ1-3	ATEGQGALSTTIY
TRBV19	TRBJ1-2	ASRPGTGIGGYT
TRBV6-1	TRBJ2-2	ASTRIGLRITTGELF
TRBV6-1	TRBJ1-3	ASSPLQGQRGNTIY
TRBV20-1	TRBJ2-7	SFWTRDEQY
TRBV10-2	TRBJ1-1	ASMKGEFNTEAF
TRBV19	TRBJ1-3	ACSINLQAGNTIY
TRBV6-1	TRBJ1-2	ASSRGEGDGYT
TRBV2	TRBJ1-4	ASSEEAMRPLNEKLF
TRBV29-1	TRBJ2-3	SAGGGASDTQY
TRBV11-2	TRBJ2-1	ASSLRVSPSSYNEQF
TRBV9	TRBJ1-1	ASSATGKTEAF